A selection of T cell receptor beta chains follows, all from one sample in a study of cytomegalovirus exposure and HLA in healthy donors. Using immunoSEQ multiplex PCR, the repertoire was profiled, and TCRdb retains in-frame clones only, with some absent. The sample lists approximately 180,000 clones, around 88% seen once, with around 1.6% in the top ten. Sample: PBMCs. These receptors came from a woman aged 18 to 35 in good health and CMV-seronegative. Both conserved end residues are part of each CDR3. D genes are given only for firm matches. Only some rows state a clone size, as once, few, many or a class for expanded clones.

CDR3: CASSFDFGNTIYF; DNA: TGTGCCAGCAGCTTTGACTTTGGAAACACCATATATTTT; V: TRBV5-4; J: TRBJ1-3; D: .; size: once
CDR3: CATNNATNEKLFF; DNA: TGTGCCACTAATAATGCAACTAATGAAAAACTGTTTTTT; V: TRBV5-4; J: TRBJ1-4; D: .; size: .
CDR3: CASSSHRDSLNNEKLFF; DNA: TGCGCCAGCAGCAGTCACCGGGACAGCCTTAATAATGAAAAACTGTTTTTT; V: TRBV4-1; J: TRBJ1-4; D: TRBD1; size: .
CDR3: CASSGDTDTQYF; DNA: TGTGCTAGTTCGGGGGACACAGATACGCAGTATTTT; V: TRBV12-5; J: TRBJ2-3; D: .; size: .
CDR3: CASSLGRDTYEQYF; DNA: TGTGCCAGCAGCTTGGGGCGGGATACCTACGAGCAGTACTTC; V: TRBV5-4; J: TRBJ2-7; D: .; size: .
CDR3: CSVEGAEREGTDTQYF; DNA: TGCAGCGTTGAAGGGGCGGAGCGGGAGGGAACAGATACGCAGTATTTT; V: TRBV29-1; J: TRBJ2-3; D: TRBD2; size: .
CDR3: CATNPGSKYGYTF; DNA: TGTGCCACGAACCCGGGGTCGAAATATGGCTACACCTTC; V: TRBV28; J: TRBJ1-2; D: .; size: .
CDR3: CASSIQTGGAYGYTF; DNA: TGTGCCAGTAGTATACAGACAGGGGGCGCGTATGGCTACACCTTC; V: TRBV19; J: TRBJ1-2; D: TRBD1; size: .
CDR3: CASSQPGQSNTGELFF; DNA: TGCGCCAGCAGCCAGCCGGGACAGAGTAACACCGGGGAGCTGTTTTTT; V: TRBV4-1; J: TRBJ2-2; D: TRBD1; size: .
CDR3: CASKGQENGYTF; DNA: TGTGCCAGCAAGGGGCAGGAAAATGGCTACACCTTC; V: TRBV2; J: TRBJ1-2; D: .; size: .
CDR3: CASSLGAGANGYTF; DNA: TGTGCCAGCAGCTTGGGAGCGGGGGCGAATGGCTACACCTTC; V: TRBV5-4; J: TRBJ1-2; D: .; size: once
CDR3: CASKYSGSRSNTEAFF; DNA: TGTGCCAGTAAGTATTCGGGGTCGAGGTCGAACACTGAAGCTTTCTTT; V: TRBV19; J: TRBJ1-1; D: .; size: .
CDR3: CASTPGTGGYEQYF; DNA: TGTGCCAGCACCCCCGGGACAGGGGGGTACGAGCAGTACTTC; V: TRBV9; J: TRBJ2-7; D: TRBD1; size: .
CDR3: CASSFGGLYEQYF; DNA: TGTGCCAGCAGCTTCGGGGGTCTCTACGAGCAGTACTTC; V: TRBV5-4; J: TRBJ2-7; D: .; size: once
CDR3: CASSQEGQGRRTSTEAFF; DNA: TGCGCCAGCAGCCAGGAGGGACAGGGGCGAAGGACGAGCACTGAAGCTTTCTTT; V: TRBV4-1; J: TRBJ1-1; D: TRBD1; size: .
CDR3: CASSSLASGIYEQYF; DNA: TGTGCCAGCAGCTCATTGGCTAGCGGGATTTACGAGCAGTACTTC; V: TRBV5-4; J: TRBJ2-7; D: TRBD2; size: .
CDR3: CASRVMRALHF; DNA: TGTGCCAGCAGGGTTATGAGGGCCCTCCACTTT; V: TRBV2; J: TRBJ1-6; D: .; size: .
CDR3: CASSERPPGYGYTF; DNA: TGTGCCAGCAGTGAGCGTCCTCCAGGCTATGGCTACACCTTC; V: TRBV6-1; J: TRBJ1-2; D: .; size: .
CDR3: CASSQDHNLRAGRNEQFF; DNA: TGTGCCAGCAGCCAAGATCATAACTTAAGGGCGGGTCGCAATGAGCAGTTCTTC; V: TRBV14; J: TRBJ2-1; D: .; size: .
CDR3: CASSPQGTLVNTEAFF; DNA: TGTGCCAGCAGCCCCCAGGGGACACTTGTGAACACTGAAGCTTTCTTT; V: TRBV7-2; J: TRBJ1-1; D: .; size: .
CDR3: CASSISDYSGANVLTF; DNA: TGTGCCAGTAGTATTTCAGACTACTCTGGGGCCAACGTCCTGACTTTC; V: TRBV19; J: TRBJ2-6; D: .; size: .
CDR3: CASSGQGAREPQHF; DNA: TGTGCCAGCAGCGGACAGGGAGCTCGGGAGCCCCAGCATTTT; V: TRBV7-8; J: TRBJ1-5; D: TRBD1; size: .
CDR3: CASSEPGVADITQYF; DNA: TGTGCCAGCAGTGAACCCGGGGTAGCGGACATAACGCAGTATTTT; V: TRBV25-1; J: TRBJ2-3; D: .; size: .
CDR3: CASSAGTGNEKLFF; DNA: TGTGCCAGCAGTGCCGGGACAGGGAATGAAAAACTGTTTTTT; V: TRBV6-4; J: TRBJ1-4; D: TRBD1; size: .
CDR3: CASSLRQGGQETQYF; DNA: TGTGCCAGCAGCCTACGACAGGGTGGTCAAGAGACCCAGTACTTC; V: TRBV6-1; J: TRBJ2-5; D: TRBD1; size: .
CDR3: CASSERGLYGYTF; DNA: TGTGCCAGCAGTGAAAGGGGACTCTATGGCTACACCTTC; V: TRBV25-1; J: TRBJ1-2; D: .; size: .
CDR3: CALNTGESPLHF; DNA: TGTGCCTTGAATACAGGGGAATCACCCCTCCACTTT; V: TRBV30; J: TRBJ1-6; D: TRBD1; size: few
CDR3: CASSNGEEAFF; DNA: TGTGCCAGCAGCAACGGGGAGGAAGCTTTCTTT; V: TRBV11-3; J: TRBJ1-1; D: .; size: .
CDR3: CASSLSGITNEKLFF; DNA: TGCGCCAGCAGCTTATCGGGGATCACTAATGAAAAACTGTTTTTT; V: TRBV5-1; J: TRBJ1-4; D: .; size: .
CDR3: CASSKWTSGLETQYF; DNA: TGTGCCAGCAGCAAGTGGACAAGTGGCCTAGAGACCCAGTACTTC; V: TRBV7-9; J: TRBJ2-5; D: .; size: .
CDR3: CASAQQITNEKLFF; DNA: TGTGCCAGCGCACAACAGATAACTAATGAAAAACTGTTTTTT; V: TRBV2; J: TRBJ1-4; D: .; size: .
CDR3: CASSLPGGRDNEQFF; DNA: TGCGCCAGCAGCTTGCCCGGGGGGCGAGACAATGAGCAGTTCTTC; V: TRBV5-1; J: TRBJ2-1; D: .; size: .
CDR3: CASSPESVSYEQYF; DNA: TGTGCCAGCAGCCCCGAGAGTGTCTCCTACGAGCAGTACTTC; V: TRBV5-4; J: TRBJ2-7; D: .; size: .
CDR3: CASSFSQGSGGELFF; DNA: TGTGCCAGCAGTTTCTCGCAGGGTTCGGGCGGGGAGCTGTTTTTT; V: TRBV27; J: TRBJ2-2; D: .; size: .
CDR3: CASSMGGDNGGYTF; DNA: TGTGCCAGTAGTATGGGGGGAGATAACGGTGGCTACACCTTC; V: TRBV19; J: TRBJ1-2; D: .; size: .
CDR3: CASSLAGQGASDTQYF; DNA: TGTGCCAGCAGCTTGGCGGGACAGGGGGCCTCAGATACGCAGTATTTT; V: TRBV5-4; J: TRBJ2-3; D: TRBD1; size: .
CDR3: CASSQEGRARGEQYF; DNA: TGCGCCAGCAGCCAAGAAGGTCGCGCGCGGGGTGAGCAGTACTTC; V: TRBV4-1; J: TRBJ2-7; D: .; size: .
CDR3: CASSPDGTSGGAAYNEQFF; DNA: TGTGCCAGCTCACCAGACGGGACTAGCGGGGGGGCTGCCTACAATGAGCAGTTCTTC; V: TRBV18; J: TRBJ2-1; D: TRBD2; size: .
CDR3: CASSFSWGTLTEPDGYTF; DNA: TGTGCCAGCAGCTTTTCGTGGGGCACCCTCACGGAGCCGGATGGCTACACCTTC; V: TRBV11-2; J: TRBJ1-2; D: .; size: .
CDR3: CASSSSTGELFF; DNA: TGTGCCAGCAGCTCTTCTACCGGGGAGCTGTTTTTT; V: TRBV11-2; J: TRBJ2-2; D: .; size: .
CDR3: CASSAEAGTIEQYF; DNA: TGCGCCAGCAGCGCTGAGGCGGGCACCATCGAGCAGTACTTC; V: TRBV10-2; J: TRBJ2-7; D: .; size: .
CDR3: CASSSQAGVSYEQYF; DNA: TGTGCCAGCAGCTCCCAAGCGGGAGTCTCCTACGAGCAGTACTTC; V: TRBV7-9; J: TRBJ2-7; D: TRBD2; size: .
CDR3: CASSLSKMDRGHGYTF; DNA: TGTGCCAGCAGTTTATCGAAGATGGACAGGGGACATGGCTACACCTTC; V: TRBV27; J: TRBJ1-2; D: TRBD1; size: .
CDR3: CASTMVETRGTNEQFF; DNA: TGCGCCAGCACAATGGTGGAAACCAGGGGGACCAATGAGCAGTTCTTC; V: TRBV5-1; J: TRBJ2-1; D: TRBD1; size: once
CDR3: CASSYGTSGDTQYF; DNA: TGTGCCAGCAGTTACGGGACTAGCGGGGATACGCAGTATTTT; V: TRBV6-5; J: TRBJ2-3; D: TRBD2; size: .
CDR3: CASSLSGGAGANVLTF; DNA: TGTGCCAGCAGCTTAAGTGGAGGCGCTGGGGCCAACGTCCTGACTTTC; V: TRBV7-3; J: TRBJ2-6; D: .; size: .
CDR3: CASSLVLDRSNEQFF; DNA: TGTGCCAGCAGCTTAGTGCTGGACAGATCTAATGAGCAGTTCTTC; V: TRBV11-2; J: TRBJ2-1; D: .; size: once
CDR3: CASSLVQELSPLHF; DNA: TGTGCCAGCAGCTTGGTCCAGGAACTTTCACCCCTCCACTTT; V: TRBV5-6; J: TRBJ1-6; D: .; size: .
CDR3: CASSELLRGKNTGELFF; DNA: TGTGCCAGCAGTGAATTACTCCGGGGAAAGAACACCGGGGAGCTGTTTTTT; V: TRBV2; J: TRBJ2-2; D: .; size: .
CDR3: CASHAGVAEQYF; DNA: TGTGCCAGCCACGCGGGAGTCGCTGAGCAGTACTTC; V: TRBV18; J: TRBJ2-7; D: TRBD2; size: .
CDR3: CASSLQGGTEAFF; DNA: TGTGCCAGCAGCCTCCAGGGTGGCACTGAAGCTTTCTTT; V: TRBV7-9; J: TRBJ1-1; D: .; size: .
CDR3: CASSAKITDTQYF; DNA: TGTGCCAGCAGTGCTAAGATTACAGATACGCAGTATTTT; V: TRBV6-4; J: TRBJ2-3; D: .; size: .
CDR3: CASSLPGTDTQYF; DNA: TGTGCCAGCAGCTTACCGGGAACAGATACGCAGTATTTT; V: TRBV11-2; J: TRBJ2-3; D: .; size: .
CDR3: CASSSPGMVGNQPQHF; DNA: TGTGCCAGTAGCTCCCCGGGGATGGTCGGCAATCAGCCCCAGCATTTT; V: TRBV19; J: TRBJ1-5; D: .; size: .
CDR3: CAWSTGGLTEAFF; DNA: TGTGCCTGGAGTACGGGGGGACTCACTGAAGCTTTCTTT; V: TRBV30; J: TRBJ1-1; D: .; size: few
CDR3: CASTPLAGDHGGELFF; DNA: TGCGCCAGCACTCCACTAGCGGGAGACCACGGCGGGGAGCTGTTTTTT; V: TRBV10-1; J: TRBJ2-2; D: TRBD2; size: many
CDR3: CASSPSPGNTGELFF; DNA: TGCGCCAGCAGCCCGTCCCCAGGGAACACCGGGGAGCTGTTTTTT; V: TRBV4-1; J: TRBJ2-2; D: .; size: .